The 18 T cell receptor beta chains reported below all come from one sample, sequenced in a study of molecular identifiers for immune sequencing clone quantification. TCRdb re-analysed the PCR reads in MiXCR, keeping a single row per CDR3 protein. Among about 320,000 distinct CDR3 sequences, roughly 24% were seen once, and the ten largest hold 0.74%. The sequencing input was naive CD8+ T cells from blood, with Jurkat cell RNA spiked in. The subset: FACS-sorted CD8+CD4-CCR7+CD45RA+ naive T cells. The receptors here all came from a human donor in good health. Some libraries in this study had Jurkat cell RNA spiked in.

This clonotype was counted ten times or more. The chain uses TRBV5-4 and TRBJ2-3; TRBD1 is a possible D gene (6 bases). V lost 0 bases and J lost 2, with 13 bases in between. The CDR3 is made up of 16 amino acids. Germline lookup yields CDR1 SGHNT and CDR2 YYREEE (reference sequence). The CDR3 is CASSLGTARNTDTQYF. CDR3 sequence (DNA): TGTGCCAGCAGCTTGGGGACAGCGAGAAACACAGATACGCAGTATTTT.

The chain combines TRBV6-2 or TRBV6-3 with TRBJ1-1, with a possible D match to TRBD1 (6 bases). Per the germline V gene, CDR1 is MNHEY and CDR2 is SVGEGT. V was cut by 2 bases and J by 1 base, with 8 bases left in between. CDR3 size: 14 residues. The CDR3 bases are TGTGCCAGCAGTTACGGGACACGGAACACTGAAGCTTTCTTT. It codes for CASSYGTRNTEAFF.

On this clonotype itself: This may stem from a read error, because a much larger clone lies one nucleotide away. This chain connects TRBV7-2 to TRBJ2-3, with 13 nucleotides matching TRBD2. This CDR3 has 19 amino acids. Per the germline V gene, CDR1 is SGHTA and CDR2 is FQGNSA. CDR3 sequence: CASSSAFVGTSGATDTRYF. The CDR3 bases are TGTGCCAGCAGCTCCGCGTTCGTAGGGACTAGCGGGGCCACAGATACGCGGTATTTT. The complete variable domain, with remaining parts taken from reference TRBV7-2 and TRBJ2-3, reads GAGVSQSPSNKVTEKGKDVELRCDPISGHTALYWYRQSLGQGLEFLIYFQGNSAPDKSGLPSDRFSAERTGGSVSTLTIQRTQQEDSAVYLCASSSAFVGTSGATDTRYFGPGTRLTVL.

This rearrangement joins TRBV5-6 to TRBJ2-7; no definite D call. V was clipped by 3 bases and J by 7 bases, with 11 bases between them. In germline, CDR1 is SGHDT, CDR2 YYEEEE. The length of the CDR3 is 12 residues. The CDR3 loop reads CASSSGYLEQYF. The CDR3 coding sequence is TGTGCCAGCAGCTCCGGATACTTGGAGCAGTACTTC.

In the case of this clonotype: A much larger clonotype is one base distant, so this may be a read error. The genes are TRBV12-5 and TRBJ1-1, with D perhaps matching TRBD1 (6 bases). Between the trimmed V and J ends, which lost 4 bases and 0 bases, there was a span of 18 bases. Germline CDR1 and CDR2: LGHNT and FRNRAP. This CDR3 has 17 residues. This chain's CDR3 is CASGYDRRAQMNTEAFF. CDR3 coding DNA: TGTGCTAGTGGTTACGACAGGAGAGCCCAGATGAACACTGAAGCTTTCTTT.

This clonotype has only one observation. This could be a read error, since a much larger clone is one nucleotide away. The chain combines TRBV7-9 with TRBJ2-7; 7 nucleotides match TRBD1. Germline-derived CDR1 and CDR2 are SEHNR and FQNEAQ (reference sequence). After removal of 4 bases from V and 1 base from J, the junction contained 4 bases not matched to a gene. The CDR3 is 14 residues long. As DNA, the CDR3 is TGTGCCAGCAGCTCTGTCAGGGGGTCCTACGAGCAGTACTTC. It codes for CASSSVRGSYEQYF.

Notes on this clonotype: This may stem from a read error, because a much larger clone lies one nucleotide away. This chain uses TRBV6-6 with TRBJ2-7; 7 bases map to TRBD1. Germline CDR1 and CDR2: MNHNY and SVGAGI (reference sequence). CDR3 size: 14 residues. Here the CDR3 DNA reads TGTGCCAGCAGTTACTCAGACAGGGCGCGCGAGCAGTGCTTC. It codes for CASSYSDRAREQCF.

Notes on this clonotype: An end of the junction does not agree with germline; a read error may underlie this. The chain has TRBV5-8 and TRBJ2-2; TRBD2 might be the D (6 bases). The CDR3 spans 17 residues. Germline V gene sequence: CDR1 SGHTS, CDR2 YDEGEE. The CDR3 sequence: CASSFTGTLYNTGGLFF. CDR3 sequence (DNA): TGTGCCAGCAGCTTCACCGGGACTTTATACAACACCGGGGGGCTGTTTTTT.

The rearrangement joins TRBV18 to TRBJ2-7; D ambiguous. The germline CDR1 and CDR2 sequences are KGHSH and LQKENI. The length of the CDR3 is 14 residues. Trimming removed 3 bases at V and 2 bases at J, with 11 bases between. CDR3 nucleotides: TGTGCCAGCTCACCGACCGAAGTACCCTACGAGCAGTACTTC. It translates to CASSPTEVPYEQYF.

The sample holds a few counts of this clonotype. The chain is built from TRBV7-9 and TRBJ2-5, with 11 bases matching TRBD1. The CDR3 has 17 amino acids. From germline, CDR1 is SEHNR and CDR2 FQNEAQ (reference sequence). V lost 6 bases, J lost 4 bases, and 13 bases stayed unmatched. This CDR3 reads CASSIVILDRGRETQYF. The CDR3, as DNA: TGTGCCAGCAGTATTGTTATATTGGACAGGGGGCGAGAGACCCAGTACTTC. Supplemented by reference TRBV7-9 and TRBJ2-5, the full variable domain reads DTGVSQNPRHKITKRGQNVTFRCDPISEHNRLYWYRQTLGQGPEFLTYFQNEAQLEKSRLLSDRFSAERPKGSFSTLEIQRTEQGDSAMYLCASSIVILDRGRETQYFGPGTRLLVL.

Many counts were recorded for this clonotype. V usage is TRBV14 and J usage is TRBJ1-5, with D perhaps matching TRBD1 (6 bases). V shed 1 base and J shed 7 bases, with 8 bases lying between them. The CDR3 is 13 residues long. The V gene's germline CDR1 is SGHDN and CDR2 FVKESK. Here the CDR3 reads CASSQGGAQPQHF. The CDR3 bases are TGTGCCAGCAGCCAAGGGGGGGCGCAGCCCCAGCATTTT. Together with reference TRBV14 and TRBJ1-5, the CDR3 gives the full variable domain: EAGVTQFPSHSVIEKGQTVTLRCDPISGHDNLYWYRRVMGKEIKFLLHFVKESKQDESGMPNNRFLAERTGGTYSTLKVQPAELEDSGVYFCASSQGGAQPQHFGDGTRLSIL.

The chain has TRBV20-1 and TRBJ2-7; D is unclear. The CDR3 runs 11 residues. V was trimmed by 1 base and J by 4 bases, leaving 5 bases between them. Germline V gene data show CDR1 as DFQATT and CDR2 as SNEGSKA (reference sequence). CDR3 residues: CSARVGYEQYF. CDR3 in DNA: TGCAGTGCTAGAGTAGGGTACGAGCAGTACTTC.

This chain connects TRBV19 to TRBJ1-5; 8 nucleotides match TRBD1. Germline loops: CDR1 LNHDA, CDR2 SQIVND (reference sequence). The length of the CDR3 is 17 residues. V lost 3 bases, J lost 0 bases, and 7 bases stayed unmatched. The DNA for the CDR3 is TGTGCCAGTAGTATTTATTCAGGACAGGGTAGCAATCAGCCCCAGCATTTT. This sequence encodes CASSIYSGQGSNQPQHF. Filled out from reference TRBV19 and TRBJ1-5, the complete variable domain reads DGGITQSPKYLFRKEGQNVTLSCEQNLNHDAMYWYRQDPGQGLRLIYYSQIVNDFQKGDIAEGYSVSREKKESFPLTVTSAQKNPTAFYLCASSIYSGQGSNQPQHFGDGTRLSIL.

V and J are TRBV13 and TRBJ2-7; TRBD2 might be the D (6 bases). V was cut by 5 bases and J by 6 bases, with 8 bases left in between. The CDR3 is made up of 11 amino acids. Germline assignment: CDR1 PRHDT and CDR2 FYEKMQ (reference sequence). The CDR3 sequence is CASSLEGEQYF. The DNA for the CDR3 is TGTGCCAGCAGCCTGGAGGGCGAGCAGTACTTC.

This clonotype has just a few counts. CDR3 residues: CASSYRDRDTYEQYF. CDR3 bases: TGTGCCAGCAGTTACCGGGACAGGGATACCTACGAGCAGTACTTC. The rearrangement links TRBV6-2 or TRBV6-3 to TRBJ2-7; 9 bases line up with TRBD1. Germline V gene lookup returns CDR1 MNHEY and CDR2 SVGEGT. The J segment lost 2 bases and the V segment lost 2 bases, leaving 4 bases of the junction unmatched. CDR3 length: 15 amino acids.

This clonotype was counted ten times or more. V usage is TRBV12-5 and J usage is TRBJ2-5, with D unclear. The length of the CDR3 is 14 residues. Trimming shortened V by 0 bases and J by 3 bases, and 8 bases separated the two germline ends. Germline-derived CDR1 and CDR2 are LGHNT and FRNRAP. The CDR3 here is CASGLVRAEETQYF. The DNA of the CDR3 is TGTGCTAGTGGTTTGGTAAGAGCAGAAGAGACCCAGTACTTC.

The rearrangement joins TRBV19 to TRBJ2-3; tentatively, D is TRBD1 or TRBD2 (5 bases each). The V gene lost 8 bases and the J gene lost 3 bases, with 9 bases spanning the gap. CDR1 and CDR2 from the germline V gene are LNHDA and SQIVND (reference sequence). The CDR3 contains 12 residues. CDR3 region: CASGWGTDTQYF. The CDR3 DNA follows: TGTGCCAGTGGATGGGGGACAGATACGCAGTATTTT.

In this sample, this clonotype turned up many times. The chain uses TRBV24-1 and TRBJ2-1; TRBD2 matches at 9 bases. J was trimmed by 7 bases and V by 10 bases; bases with no gene match: 10. This CDR3 is built from 14 residues. Germline CDR1 reads KGHDR; CDR2 reads SFDVKD. CDR3 in amino acids: CATSPSGTVNEQFF. The CDR3 region has the DNA TGTGCCACGAGCCCTAGCGGGACCGTTAATGAGCAGTTCTTC.